Below, one T cell receptor beta chain is given with its context. The antigen remains undetermined. The data originate from a study of T cells in localized non-small cell lung cancer. The CDR3 runs to 15 residues. The germline gives CDR1 SGHVS, CDR2 FQNEAQ. With 2 bases removed from V and 5 bases from J, the gap between germline ends came to 12 bases. The study's findings and limits: There were a median around 60 of the top 100 tumor clones appearing in adjacent lung.

The data were produced by immunoSEQ multiplex PCR, yet TCRdb's version contains in-frame clones alone and is incomplete. The sample includes about 54,000 clones, about 85% of them seen just once. The TCR sequence derives from a female donor older than 55 with stage II squamous cell lung carcinoma. This chain connects TRBV7-8 to TRBJ2-2; D possibly corresponds to TRBD1 (7 bases). Sequencing was performed on peripheral blood, taken before any cancer treatment. CDR3 DNA sequence: TGTGCCAGCAGCTTATTGGCAGGGGGGACCGGGGAGCTGTTTTTT. Its translation: CASSLLAGGTGELFF.